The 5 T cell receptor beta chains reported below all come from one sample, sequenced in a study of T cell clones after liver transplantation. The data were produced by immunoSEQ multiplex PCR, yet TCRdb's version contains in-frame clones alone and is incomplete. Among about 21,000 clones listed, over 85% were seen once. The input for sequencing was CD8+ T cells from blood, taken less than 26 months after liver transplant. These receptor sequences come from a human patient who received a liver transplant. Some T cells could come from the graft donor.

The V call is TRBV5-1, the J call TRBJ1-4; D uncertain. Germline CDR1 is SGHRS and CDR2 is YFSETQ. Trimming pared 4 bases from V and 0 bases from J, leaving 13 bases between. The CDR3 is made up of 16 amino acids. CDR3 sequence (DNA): TGCGCCAGCAGCCAGTGGACCGCTACAACTAATGAAAAACTGTTTTTT. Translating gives CASSQWTATTNEKLFF. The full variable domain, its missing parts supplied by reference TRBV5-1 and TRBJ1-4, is KAGVTQTPRYLIKTRGQQVTLSCSPISGHRSVSWYQQTPGQGLQFLFEYFSETQRNKGNFPGRFSGRQFSNSRSEMNVSTLELGDSALYLCASSQWTATTNEKLFFGSGTQLSVL.

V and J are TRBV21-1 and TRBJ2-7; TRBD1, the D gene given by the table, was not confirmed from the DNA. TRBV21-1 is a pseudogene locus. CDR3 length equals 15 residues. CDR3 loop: CAISPPQGPASEQYF. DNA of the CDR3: TGTGCCATCAGTCCCCCCCAGGGTCCTGCTAGTGAGCAGTACTTC.

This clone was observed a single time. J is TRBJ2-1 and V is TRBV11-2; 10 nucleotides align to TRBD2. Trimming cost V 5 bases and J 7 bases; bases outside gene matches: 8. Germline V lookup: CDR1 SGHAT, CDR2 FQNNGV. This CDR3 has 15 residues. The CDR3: CASSALAGVRNEQFF. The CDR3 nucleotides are TGTGCCAGCAGCGCCCTAGCGGGAGTACGGAATGAGCAGTTCTTC.

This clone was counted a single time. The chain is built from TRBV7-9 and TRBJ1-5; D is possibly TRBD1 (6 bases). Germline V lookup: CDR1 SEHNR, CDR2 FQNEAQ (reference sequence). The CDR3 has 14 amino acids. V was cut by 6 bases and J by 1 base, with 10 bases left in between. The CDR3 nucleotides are TGTGCCAGCAGTTACGGGGGCAGCAATCAGCCCCAGCATTTT. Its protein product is CASSYGGSNQPQHF.

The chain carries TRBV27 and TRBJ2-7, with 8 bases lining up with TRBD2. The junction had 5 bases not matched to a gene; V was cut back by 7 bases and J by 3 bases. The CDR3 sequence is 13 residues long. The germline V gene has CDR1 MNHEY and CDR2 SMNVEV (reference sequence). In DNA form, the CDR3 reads TGTGCCAGCATAGATACTAGCGGCTACGAGCAGTACTTC. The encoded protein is CASIDTSGYEQYF.